The 10 T cell receptor beta chains presented below share a single source sample, sequenced in a study of T-cell reconstitution after alpha-beta-depleted transplantation in children. As it was prepared, the TCRbeta library received unique molecular identifiers. In TCRdb, the PCR reads were re-called with MiXCR into one record per CDR3 protein. The sample contains around 92,000 distinct CDR3 sequences, more than 10% of which appear only once. Sequencing was performed on PBMCs from the stem cell graft donor, taken from the stem cell graft. The receptors originated from a human donor who donated a stem cell graft to a child with inherited bone marrow failure.

A few counts support this clonotype. The chain uses TRBV7-9 and TRBJ2-7; maybe TRBD1 (5 bases). The CDR3 is made up of 13 amino acids. The germline CDR1 and CDR2 sequences are SEHNR and FQNEAQ (reference sequence). Trimming removed 5 bases from V and 7 bases from J, with 15 bases in between. The CDR3 here is CASSLITGGEQYF. Written as DNA, the CDR3 is TGTGCCAGCAGCCTCATAACAGGTGGGGAGCAGTACTTC.

In this sample, this clonotype turned up a few times. The CDR3 sequence is CASSFGQGYDQPQHF. CDR3 sequence (DNA): TGTGCCAGCAGCTTCGGGCAGGGATACGATCAGCCCCAGCATTTT. The genes are TRBV7-6 and TRBJ1-5; D possibly corresponds to TRBD1 (5 bases). The V end lost 3 bases, the J end lost 5 bases, and 14 bases lay between the germline ends. Germline V gene data show CDR1 as SGHVS and CDR2 as FNYEAQ. The CDR3 is 15 residues long. Drawing the rest from reference TRBV7-6 and TRBJ1-5, the complete variable domain is GAGVSQSPRYKVTKRGQDVALRCDPISGHVSLYWYRQALGQGPEFLTYFNYEAQQDKSGLPNDRFSAERPEGSISTLTIQRTEQRDSAMYRCASSFGQGYDQPQHFGDGTRLSIL.

Many counts were recorded for this clonotype. This rearrangement joins TRBV5-6 to TRBJ2-3, with 7 bases that match TRBD1. The germline CDR1 and CDR2 sequences are SGHDT and YYEEEE. CDR3 size: 15 residues. V was pared by 4 bases and J by 5 bases, with 10 bases of the junction left unmatched. The CDR3 spells CASSRPGQRQDTQYF. In nucleotides, the CDR3 is TGTGCCAGCAGCCGCCCGGGACAGCGTCAAGATACGCAGTATTTT.

Note on this clonotype: One end of the junction does not line up with germline, which may come from a read error. The V call is TRBV20-1, the J call TRBJ2-1, with 12 bases aligning to TRBD2. The length of the CDR3 is 19 residues. Germline V gives CDR1 DFQATT, CDR2 SNEGSKA (reference sequence). The CDR3 DNA follows: TGCTGTGCTCAGGGTCCGGGCCTAGCGGGAGGGCCGGACTACAATGAGCAGTTCTTC. Translated: CCAQGPGLAGGPDYNEQFF.

This clonotype has a count of ten or more. The V gene is TRBV5-1, the J gene TRBJ2-3; either TRBD1 or TRBD2 may supply D (5 bases each). The CDR3 runs 15 residues. Germline V gives CDR1 SGHRS, CDR2 YFSETQ. V gave up 3 bases and J gave up 2 bases, with 13 bases separating them. CDR3 nucleotide sequence: TGCGCCAGCAGCTCCTCCGGGGCTCCCACAGATACGCAGTATTTT. Residues: CASSSSGAPTDTQYF.

In its sample, this clonotype was seen many times. This chain joins TRBV20-1 and TRBJ1-5; TRBD1 might be the D (5 bases). Germline-derived CDR1 and CDR2 are DFQATT and SNEGSKA (reference sequence). The CDR3 spans 15 residues. V was clipped by 0 bases and J by 7 bases, with 16 bases between them. CDR3 sequence reads: CSARDGTGDGQPQHF. CDR3 nucleotides: TGCAGTGCTAGAGATGGGACGGGGGACGGGCAGCCCCAGCATTTT.

This clonotype was counted a few times. The chain joins TRBV29-1 to TRBJ1-1, with D possibly matching TRBD1 (6 bases). Per germline, CDR1 SQVTM and CDR2 ANQGSEA. Deletions cut 6 bases from V and 11 bases from J, with 13 bases between. The CDR3 length is 10 residues. As DNA, the CDR3 is TGCAGCGTGATTCAGGGGTTCGCTTTCTTT. The encoded protein is CSVIQGFAFF.

V gene TRBV4-3 combines with J gene TRBJ2-1; the match to TRBD2 covers 8 bases. The CDR3 contains 16 residues. Looked up from germline, CDR1 is LGHNA and CDR2 is YSLEER. V was clipped by 0 bases and J by 5 bases; unmatched bases: 6. CDR3 in DNA: TGCGCCAGCAGCCAAGATATAGGGACTAGAGACAATGAGCAGTTCTTC. Its translation is CASSQDIGTRDNEQFF.

The chain couples TRBV20-1 to TRBJ2-1; 9 bases match TRBD2. CDR1 DFQATT and CDR2 SNEGSKA come from the germline V gene (reference sequence). The CDR3 extends over 15 amino acids. The V segment lost 0 bases and the J segment 7 bases; nucleotides outside the gene matches: 7. DNA for the CDR3: TGCAGTGCTAGAGACCCTAGCGGGACGGGGAATGAGCAGTTCTTC. Its translation is CSARDPSGTGNEQFF.

This clonotype was counted many times. The CDR3 DNA sequence: TGTGCCATCAGTGACCGGACTAGCGGGACCTACGAGCAGTACTTC. The encoded protein is CAISDRTSGTYEQYF. V is TRBV10-3 and J is TRBJ2-7, with 12 bases that match TRBD2. The CDR3 has 15 residues. The ends lost 3 bases at V and 2 bases at J; junction bases unmatched: 2. Germline V gene lookup returns CDR1 ENHRY and CDR2 SYGVKD.